The 14 T cell receptor beta chains below were found in one sample sequenced in a study of cytomegalovirus exposure and HLA in healthy donors. The PCR employed 60 Vbeta primers together with 13 Jbeta primers. Sequenced by immunoSEQ multiplex PCR; TCRdb stores in-frame clones only, minus some. Of 70,000 to 95,000 clones listed, about 84% are singletons. The source material was PBMCs. All receptors derive from a man in his late teens or twenties in good health and CMV-seronegative.

The chain combines TRBV7-3 with TRBJ1-3; tentatively, D is TRBD1 (5 bases). Trimming stripped 5 bases from V and 0 bases from J, with 14 bases between. Germline V lookup: CDR1 SGHTA, CDR2 FQGTGA. The CDR3 has 16 residues. The CDR3 coding sequence is TGTGCCAGCAGCCCAAAAGGGACTAACTCTGGAAACACCATATATTTT. Protein: CASSPKGTNSGNTIYF.

V usage is TRBV5-1 and J usage is TRBJ1-2; tentative D call: TRBD1 (5 bases). Germline CDR1 reads SGHRS; CDR2 reads YFSETQ. This CDR3 is 13 amino acids long. V gave up 4 bases and J gave up 4 bases, with 11 bases separating them. The CDR3, as DNA: TGCGCCAGCAGCCTGGGGCCCTCCTATGGCTACACCTTC. It yields the protein CASSLGPSYGYTF.

This chain uses TRBV5-1 with TRBJ1-3; no firm D call. Trimming left V 0 bases short and J 0 bases short, with 7 bases between. Per the germline V gene, CDR1 is SGHRS and CDR2 is YFSETQ. The CDR3 has 15 amino acids. The CDR3 here is CASSLDTISGNTIYF. The CDR3 DNA is TGCGCCAGCAGCTTGGACACAATCTCTGGAAACACCATATATTTT.

This clone was observed once. The rearrangement joins TRBV14 to TRBJ2-7, with unresolved D. The V gene lost 5 bases and the J gene lost 7 bases, with 9 bases spanning the gap. The CDR3 spans 11 residues. The germline V gene has CDR1 SGHDN and CDR2 FVKESK. CDR3 loop: CASSLAGEQYF. The CDR3 DNA sequence: TGTGCCAGCAGCTTAGCCGGGGAGCAGTACTTC.

The chain recombines TRBV4-1 with TRBJ2-3; 10 nucleotides align to TRBD2. Germline V gene lookup returns CDR1 MGHRA and CDR2 YSYEKL. CDR3 size: 17 residues. V lost 2 bases, J lost 0 bases, and 5 bases stayed unmatched. CDR3 sequence: CASSQRSGGGSTDTQYF. The CDR3 nucleotides are TGCGCCAGCAGCCAAAGAAGCGGGGGGGGAAGCACAGATACGCAGTATTTT.

The V and J genes are TRBV25-1 and TRBJ2-7, with 9 nucleotides matching TRBD1. Trimming cost V 8 bases and J 3 bases; bases outside gene matches: 2. This CDR3 contains 12 residues. Germline V CDR1 and CDR2: MGHDK, SYGVNS. DNA of the CDR3: TGTGCCAGCCAGACAGGGGGCTACGAGCAGTACTTC. It translates to CASQTGGYEQYF.

This clone was picked up a small number of times. The CDR3 region has the DNA TGTGCCAGCAGCTTAGGGGGCAGCGGGTATGGCTACACCTTC. Translation gives CASSLGGSGYGYTF. This chain connects TRBV7-8 to TRBJ1-2, with D possibly TRBD1 on 5 matching bases. This CDR3 is 14 amino acids long. CDR1 and CDR2 (germline): SGHVS, FQNEAQ. V lost 1 base to trimming and J lost 5 bases, with 11 bases between them. The whole variable domain, remainder taken from reference TRBV7-8 and TRBJ1-2, is GAGVSQSPRYKVAKRGQDVALRCDPISGHVSLFWYQQALGQGPEFLTYFQNEAQLDKSGLPSDRFFAERPEGSVSTLKIQRTQQEDSAVYLCASSLGGSGYGYTFGSGTRLTVV.

Comments on this clone: Sequence at one end of the junction differs from germline and may be a read error. The chain links TRBV5-1 to TRBJ1-2; D possibly corresponds to TRBD1 (6 bases). This CDR3 comprises 14 residues. Germline CDR1 SGHRS, CDR2 YFSETQ. The DNA of the CDR3 is TGCGCCAGCAGTTTGGACAGTGCTAACTATGGCTACACCTTC. It yields the protein CASSLDSANYGYTF.

This chain joins TRBV6-1 and TRBJ1-4, with D possibly being TRBD1 (6 bases). This CDR3 region has 15 residues. Trimming removed 1 base at V and 2 bases at J, with 8 bases between. Germline V gene data show CDR1 as MNHNS and CDR2 as SASEGT. The CDR3 region is CASSEGQGTNEKLFF. In DNA, the CDR3 is TGTGCCAGCAGTGAAGGGCAGGGGACTAATGAAAAACTGTTTTTT.

The chain has TRBV29-1 and TRBJ2-2; no clear D gene. The CDR3 is 13 residues long. Germline V CDR1 and CDR2: SQVTM, ANQGSEA. The germline V and J ends were trimmed by 7 bases and 2 bases, with 11 bases remaining between them. Here the CDR3 DNA reads TGCAGCGGACGAGGTATAAACACCGGGGAGCTGTTTTTT. It codes for CSGRGINTGELFF.

V is TRBV4-1 and J is TRBJ2-1; the D gene is possibly TRBD1 (6 bases). This CDR3 spans 13 amino acids. The germline V gene encodes CDR1 MGHRA and CDR2 YSYEKL. V was pared by 4 bases and J by 3 bases, with 7 bases between. The CDR3 here is CASSPGHYNEQFF. The CDR3 DNA reads as TGCGCCAGCAGCCCGGGACACTACAATGAGCAGTTCTTC.

This clone was detected a few times. V gene TRBV13 combines with J gene TRBJ1-1, with D perhaps matching TRBD1 (6 bases). The germline V and J ends were trimmed by 1 base and 4 bases, with 13 bases remaining between them. The germline V gene has CDR1 PRHDT and CDR2 FYEKMQ (reference sequence). The CDR3 runs to 15 residues. The CDR3 spells CASSLAGQGSTEAFF. The CDR3, as DNA: TGTGCCAGCAGCTTAGCCGGCCAGGGGAGCACTGAAGCTTTCTTT. The full variable domain, rest sourced from reference TRBV13 and TRBJ1-1, is AAGVIQSPRHLIKEKRETATLKCYPIPRHDTVYWYQQGPGQDPQFLISFYEKMQSDKGSIPDRFSAQQFSDYHSELNMSSLELGDSALYFCASSLAGQGSTEAFFGQGTRLTVV.

As DNA, the CDR3 is TGTGCCAGCATGGCAGGGGCGATAATTCAAGAGACCCAGTACTTC. Amino acid sequence: CASMAGAIIQETQYF. The chain uses TRBV2 and TRBJ2-5, with TRBD1 as a possible D gene (6 bases). From germline, CDR1 is SNHLY and CDR2 FYNNEI. V was clipped by 7 bases and J by 2 bases, with 17 bases between them. The CDR3 covers 15 residues.

The CDR3 spells CATSQGGLTRAFF. CDR3 sequence (DNA): TGTGCCACCTCCCAGGGGGGCCTGACGAGAGCTTTCTTT. The chain uses TRBV19 and TRBJ1-1; 7 bases align to TRBD1. The germline CDR1 and CDR2 sequences are LNHDA and SQIVND (reference sequence). Losses at the gene ends were 10 bases for V and 10 bases for J; bases not matched to a gene: 15. The CDR3 contains 13 residues.